These T cell receptor beta chains were read from a single sample in a study of blood T cell repertoires in COVID-19. TCRdb keeps only in-frame clones here, not all; method: immunoSEQ multiplex PCR. The table records about 87,000 clones, about 85% of them present only once. Sample: peripheral blood. The receptor set was obtained from a woman of 80 years or more with COVID-19, enrolled during active disease. CDR3s include the opening cysteine and the closing phenylalanine or tryptophan. Fields, in order: J gene, V gene, clone size, CDR3 protein. Only some rows state a clone size, as once, few, many or a class for expanded clones.

TRBJ2-1,TRBV7-3,NA,CASSRSSVNEQFF
TRBJ2-7,TRBV18,NA,CASSRQSGTPPYEQYF
TRBJ2-2,TRBV10-2,NA,CATSLQRPNTGELFF
TRBJ2-2,TRBV10-3,once,CAISEVRVGGELFF
TRBJ2-3,TRBV9,NA,CASSVAGSATDTQYF
TRBJ2-4,TRBV7-9,NA,CATSPDWTSGPKNIQYF
TRBJ2-3,TRBV5-1,NA,CASSSLAGADTQYF
TRBJ2-3,TRBV18,once,CASSPEIRGTDTQYF
TRBJ2-1,TRBV5-4,NA,CASSRTSGTYNEQFF
TRBJ2-5,TRBV18,NA,CASSPMTRVSQETQYF
TRBJ2-3,TRBV5-1,NA,CASSWASGATDTQYF
TRBJ1-6,TRBV3-1/TRBV3-2,NA,CASSQGVAGNSPLHF